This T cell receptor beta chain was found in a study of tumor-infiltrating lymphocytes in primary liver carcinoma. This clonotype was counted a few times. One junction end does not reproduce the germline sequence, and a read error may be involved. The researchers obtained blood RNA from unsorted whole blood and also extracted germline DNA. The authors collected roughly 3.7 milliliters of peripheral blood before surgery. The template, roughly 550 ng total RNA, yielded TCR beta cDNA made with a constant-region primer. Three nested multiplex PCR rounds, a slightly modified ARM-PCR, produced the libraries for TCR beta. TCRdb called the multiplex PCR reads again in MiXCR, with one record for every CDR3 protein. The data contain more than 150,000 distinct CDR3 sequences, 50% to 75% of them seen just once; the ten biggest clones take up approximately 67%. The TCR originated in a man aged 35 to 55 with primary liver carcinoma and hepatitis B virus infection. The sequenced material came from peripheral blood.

The CDR3: CSVETGTALFF. The CDR3 DNA reads TGCAGCGTTGAAACCGGGACGGCTTTGTTCTTC. This rearrangement joins TRBV29-1 to TRBJ1-2; tentatively, D is TRBD1 (5 bases). CDR1 SQVTM and CDR2 ANQGSEA come from the germline V gene. The CDR3 is made up of 11 amino acids.